The rows below give T cell receptor beta chains drawn from one sample of a study of blood T cell repertoires in COVID-19. Assay: immunoSEQ multiplex PCR; the TCRdb copy retains only in-frame clones and omits some. Counted here are around 100,000 clones, roughly 84% occurring once; the ten biggest clones make up 1.4% to 1.5%. The sequencing input was peripheral blood. The receptors shown here come from a man aged 35 to 55 with acute or convalescent COVID-19. The CDR3 runs from the conserved cysteine through the conserved F or W. The D gene is left open where the match is weak. The size of a clone is reported for some rows only, either as once, few or many, or as a class for expanded clones.

v_gene: TRBV19
abundance: .
j_gene: TRBJ2-7
d_gene: .
CDR3nt: TGTGCCAGTTATGGGTGGCAGGACTCAGCCTACGAGCAGTACTTC
CDR3aa: CASYGWQDSAYEQYF

v_gene: TRBV5-5
abundance: .
j_gene: TRBJ1-1
d_gene: TRBD1
CDR3nt: TGTGCCAGCAGCATAACAGGGGGCCTCACTGAAGCTTTCTTT
CDR3aa: CASSITGGLTEAFF

v_gene: TRBV6-6
abundance: .
j_gene: TRBJ2-1
d_gene: TRBD1
CDR3nt: TGTGCCAGCAGCCCCGGGACAGGGTCTAATGAGCAGTTCTTC
CDR3aa: CASSPGTGSNEQFF

v_gene: TRBV28
abundance: .
j_gene: TRBJ1-2
d_gene: .
CDR3nt: TGTGCCAGCCACCCTGGGGGGAACTATGGCTACACCTTC
CDR3aa: CASHPGGNYGYTF

v_gene: TRBV7-2
abundance: .
j_gene: TRBJ2-7
d_gene: TRBD2
CDR3nt: TGTGCCAGCAGCTTAAGGCCGGGACTAGGAGAGGAGCAGTACTTC
CDR3aa: CASSLRPGLGEEQYF

v_gene: TRBV25-1
abundance: .
j_gene: TRBJ1-6
d_gene: TRBD1
CDR3nt: TGTGCCAGCGGACGGGTAGACAGGGAGAATTCACCCCTCCACTTT
CDR3aa: CASGRVDRENSPLHF

v_gene: TRBV7-2
abundance: .
j_gene: TRBJ2-5
d_gene: .
CDR3nt: TGTGCCAGCAGAACCCTCGGGACTCCTCAAGAGACCCAGTACTTC
CDR3aa: CASRTLGTPQETQYF

v_gene: TRBV6-2/TRBV6-3
abundance: .
j_gene: TRBJ2-2
d_gene: TRBD2
CDR3nt: TGTGCCAGCAGTGCTAGCGGGGCCGGGGAGCTGTTTTTT
CDR3aa: CASSASGAGELFF

v_gene: TRBV20-1
abundance: .
j_gene: TRBJ2-3
d_gene: TRBD1
CDR3nt: TGCAGTGCCAGGACAGGATGGGCGCAGTATTTT
CDR3aa: CSARTGWAQYF

v_gene: TRBV7-2
abundance: .
j_gene: TRBJ1-6
d_gene: .
CDR3nt: TGTGCCAGCAGGCCCCAGGGTGATTCACCCCTCCACTTT
CDR3aa: CASRPQGDSPLHF

v_gene: TRBV5-8
abundance: .
j_gene: TRBJ2-3
d_gene: TRBD2
CDR3nt: TGTGCCAGCAGCTCGGGACTAGGGGGTGGAGATACGCAGTATTTT
CDR3aa: CASSSGLGGGDTQYF

v_gene: TRBV27
abundance: .
j_gene: TRBJ1-3
d_gene: .
CDR3nt: TGTGCCAGCAGAGGCAGACAGGGAAACACCATATATTTT
CDR3aa: CASRGRQGNTIYF

v_gene: TRBV27
abundance: .
j_gene: TRBJ2-3
d_gene: .
CDR3nt: TGTGCCAGCAGTCTTCCGGGAGTAGCGGATACGCAGTATTTT
CDR3aa: CASSLPGVADTQYF

v_gene: TRBV6-2/TRBV6-3
abundance: .
j_gene: TRBJ1-5
d_gene: .
CDR3nt: TGTGCCAGCAGCTTTAGTGTACAGGGTGGCGATCAGCCCCAGCATTTT
CDR3aa: CASSFSVQGGDQPQHF

v_gene: TRBV7-9
abundance: .
j_gene: TRBJ2-5
d_gene: TRBD1
CDR3nt: TGTGCCAGCAGCCCCGGGACAGAAGAGACCCAGTACTTC
CDR3aa: CASSPGTEETQYF

v_gene: TRBV12-3/TRBV12-4
abundance: .
j_gene: TRBJ1-1
d_gene: .
CDR3nt: TGTGCCAGCAGTTTGACGGGTGAAGCTTTCTTT
CDR3aa: CASSLTGEAFF

v_gene: TRBV5-6
abundance: .
j_gene: TRBJ1-3
d_gene: .
CDR3nt: TGTGCCAGCAGCTTGGGGCCTCACTCTGGAAACACCATATATTTT
CDR3aa: CASSLGPHSGNTIYF

v_gene: TRBV2
abundance: once
j_gene: TRBJ1-2
d_gene: .
CDR3nt: TGTGCCAGCAGTGGGGTGTCTCCTAGGGGCTACACCTTC
CDR3aa: CASSGVSPRGYTF

v_gene: TRBV6-6
abundance: .
j_gene: TRBJ1-2
d_gene: .
CDR3nt: TGTGCCAGCAGTTACGGTCAGGTTTATGGCTACACCTTC
CDR3aa: CASSYGQVYGYTF

v_gene: TRBV15
abundance: .
j_gene: TRBJ2-7
d_gene: TRBD1
CDR3nt: TGTGCCACCAGCACGCAAACCGGGACAGGGAGGAACGAGCAGTACTTC
CDR3aa: CATSTQTGTGRNEQYF

v_gene: TRBV19
abundance: .
j_gene: TRBJ2-7
d_gene: TRBD2
CDR3nt: TGTGCCAGTAGTATAGGGCGGGGGAGTCGCCTCCCCGAGCAGTACTTC
CDR3aa: CASSIGRGSRLPEQYF

v_gene: TRBV28
abundance: .
j_gene: TRBJ1-1
d_gene: TRBD1
CDR3nt: TGTGCCAGCAGGACAGGGGGATTGAACACTGAAGCTTTCTTT
CDR3aa: CASRTGGLNTEAFF

v_gene: TRBV9
abundance: .
j_gene: TRBJ2-1
d_gene: TRBD2
CDR3nt: TGTGCCAGCAGCCCTTTGACTAGCGGGAGCCATCGCAATGAGCAGTTCTTC
CDR3aa: CASSPLTSGSHRNEQFF

v_gene: TRBV30
abundance: .
j_gene: TRBJ2-5
d_gene: TRBD2
CDR3nt: TGTGCCTGGAGTGTAGTATGGGGGGGACAAGAGACCCAGTACTTC
CDR3aa: CAWSVVWGGQETQYF

v_gene: TRBV4-1
abundance: .
j_gene: TRBJ2-7
d_gene: TRBD1
CDR3nt: TGCGCCAGCAGCCAAGTCTCGGGACAGCCAAGATACGAGCAGTACTTC
CDR3aa: CASSQVSGQPRYEQYF

v_gene: TRBV3-1/TRBV3-2
abundance: once
j_gene: TRBJ1-6
d_gene: TRBD1
CDR3nt: TGTGCCAGCAGCCATGCAGGGGGAAATAATTCACCCCTCCACTTT
CDR3aa: CASSHAGGNNSPLHF

v_gene: TRBV2
abundance: .
j_gene: TRBJ1-3
d_gene: .
CDR3nt: TGTGCCAGCAGCCAGGAAAACTCTGGAAACACCATATATTTT
CDR3aa: CASSQENSGNTIYF

v_gene: TRBV6-1
abundance: .
j_gene: TRBJ2-7
d_gene: .
CDR3nt: TGTGCCAGCAGTGAAAAGGGGCAGCCATCCTACGAGCAGTACTTC
CDR3aa: CASSEKGQPSYEQYF

v_gene: TRBV5-1
abundance: .
j_gene: TRBJ1-1
d_gene: .
CDR3nt: TGCGCCAGCAGCTTGGCCGGAACCACAGGCACTGAAGCTTTCTTT
CDR3aa: CASSLAGTTGTEAFF

v_gene: TRBV4-3
abundance: .
j_gene: TRBJ2-2
d_gene: TRBD1
CDR3nt: TGCGCCAGCAGCCAACAGGGACAGGGCGCCGGGGAGCTGTTTTTT
CDR3aa: CASSQQGQGAGELFF

v_gene: TRBV19
abundance: .
j_gene: TRBJ1-2
d_gene: TRBD1
CDR3nt: TGTGCCAGTACCCCGACAGGGGCGGATGGCTACACCTTC
CDR3aa: CASTPTGADGYTF

v_gene: TRBV11-1
abundance: .
j_gene: TRBJ2-2
d_gene: TRBD2
CDR3nt: TGTGCCAGCAGCTCAGGACTAGCGGGAGGGACCGGGGAGCTGTTTTTT
CDR3aa: CASSSGLAGGTGELFF

v_gene: TRBV27
abundance: once
j_gene: TRBJ2-3
d_gene: TRBD1
CDR3nt: TGTGCCAGTCGGCACAGGGGGCTCAGCACAGATACGCAGTATTTT
CDR3aa: CASRHRGLSTDTQYF

v_gene: TRBV10-1
abundance: .
j_gene: TRBJ2-1
d_gene: TRBD2
CDR3nt: TGCGCCAGCAGTGAGAAAAGCGGGGGGCCATGTGAGCAGTTCTTC
CDR3aa: CASSEKSGGPCEQFF

v_gene: TRBV28
abundance: .
j_gene: TRBJ2-7
d_gene: TRBD1
CDR3nt: TGTGCCAGCAGTTTAAACTACGGGACAGGGAACTACGAGCAGTACTTC
CDR3aa: CASSLNYGTGNYEQYF

v_gene: TRBV27
abundance: .
j_gene: TRBJ1-3
d_gene: .
CDR3nt: TGTGCCAGCAGTTTACGGCAGGGAGGTGGAAACACCATATATTTT
CDR3aa: CASSLRQGGGNTIYF

v_gene: TRBV18
abundance: .
j_gene: TRBJ1-3
d_gene: .
CDR3nt: TGTGCCAGCTCTCACAGGGACTCTGGAAACACCATATATTTT
CDR3aa: CASSHRDSGNTIYF

v_gene: TRBV4-3
abundance: .
j_gene: TRBJ2-7
d_gene: .
CDR3nt: TGCGCCAGCAGCCAAGATGGCGGCGGGGCGCGTCACGAGCAGTACTTC
CDR3aa: CASSQDGGGARHEQYF

v_gene: TRBV6-5
abundance: .
j_gene: TRBJ2-3
d_gene: .
CDR3nt: TGTGCCAGCAGACCTACAGGGAGAAGCACAGATACGCAGTATTTT
CDR3aa: CASRPTGRSTDTQYF

v_gene: TRBV28
abundance: .
j_gene: TRBJ2-2
d_gene: TRBD2
CDR3nt: TGTGCCAGCAGGACTAGCGGGACCAGCGGGGAGCTGTTTTTT
CDR3aa: CASRTSGTSGELFF

v_gene: TRBV6-6
abundance: .
j_gene: TRBJ1-6
d_gene: .
CDR3nt: TGTGCCAGCGGAAGTGGGGCTCGGAGATCACCCCTCCACTTT
CDR3aa: CASGSGARRSPLHF

v_gene: TRBV19
abundance: .
j_gene: TRBJ1-5
d_gene: TRBD1
CDR3nt: TGTGCCAGTAGTGTGTTACAGGGGAATAGCAATCAGCCCCAGCATTTT
CDR3aa: CASSVLQGNSNQPQHF

v_gene: TRBV30
abundance: .
j_gene: TRBJ2-1
d_gene: TRBD1
CDR3nt: TGTGCCTGGAGAGAACAGGGGGTGACTGAGCAGTTCTTC
CDR3aa: CAWREQGVTEQFF

v_gene: TRBV7-7
abundance: .
j_gene: TRBJ2-1
d_gene: .
CDR3nt: TGTGCTAGCAGCTTAATTTTGGGGCATGAGCAGTTCTTC
CDR3aa: CASSLILGHEQFF

v_gene: TRBV11-2
abundance: .
j_gene: TRBJ2-5
d_gene: .
CDR3nt: TGTGCCAGCAGCTTTGCCGGGAGCAAAGAGACCCAGTACTTC
CDR3aa: CASSFAGSKETQYF

v_gene: TRBV4-3
abundance: .
j_gene: TRBJ1-2
d_gene: .
CDR3nt: TGCGCCAGCAGCCACCTTACAGGGAAGGGCAACTATGGCTACACCTTC
CDR3aa: CASSHLTGKGNYGYTF

v_gene: TRBV18
abundance: once
j_gene: TRBJ2-3
d_gene: .
CDR3nt: TGTGCCAGCTCACCACTCACTCGGGGGACTAGCACAGATACGCAGTATTTT
CDR3aa: CASSPLTRGTSTDTQYF

v_gene: TRBV4-1
abundance: .
j_gene: TRBJ2-1
d_gene: TRBD2
CDR3nt: TGCGCCAGCAGCCTCCGGGGGGGTTCTAGCTCCTACAATGAGCAGTTCTTC
CDR3aa: CASSLRGGSSSYNEQFF

v_gene: TRBV11-2
abundance: .
j_gene: TRBJ2-7
d_gene: TRBD1
CDR3nt: TGTGCCAGCAGCTTATCCGGGACAGGGGGCAGAGAGCAGTACTTC
CDR3aa: CASSLSGTGGREQYF

v_gene: TRBV5-4
abundance: .
j_gene: TRBJ2-3
d_gene: TRBD2
CDR3nt: TGTGCCAGCACCCAGAGACTAGCGGGGCCCACAGATACGCAGTATTTT
CDR3aa: CASTQRLAGPTDTQYF

v_gene: TRBV16
abundance: .
j_gene: TRBJ2-2
d_gene: .
CDR3nt: TGTGCCAGCAGCCCAGTGAACACCGGGGAGCTGTTTTTT
CDR3aa: CASSPVNTGELFF

v_gene: TRBV29-1
abundance: .
j_gene: TRBJ1-5
d_gene: .
CDR3nt: TGCAGCGTTAGCAGGGACAATCAGCCCCAGCATTTT
CDR3aa: CSVSRDNQPQHF

v_gene: TRBV4-1
abundance: once
j_gene: TRBJ2-1
d_gene: TRBD1
CDR3nt: TGCGCCAGCACCGGACAGGGGTTATCCTACAATGAGCAGTTCTTC
CDR3aa: CASTGQGLSYNEQFF

v_gene: TRBV6-6
abundance: .
j_gene: TRBJ1-1
d_gene: .
CDR3nt: TGTGCCAGCAGGAATTCCAAGCCGCCCTATGAAGCTTTCTTT
CDR3aa: CASRNSKPPYEAFF

v_gene: TRBV28
abundance: .
j_gene: TRBJ1-5
d_gene: TRBD1
CDR3nt: TGTGCCAGCAGTCCGATGGACAGGGGGAGCAATCAGCCCCAGCATTTT
CDR3aa: CASSPMDRGSNQPQHF

v_gene: TRBV4-1
abundance: .
j_gene: TRBJ1-2
d_gene: .
CDR3nt: TGCGCCAGCAGCCAAGCTTTCGCCCAGGTGGCCTATGGCTACACCTTC
CDR3aa: CASSQAFAQVAYGYTF

v_gene: TRBV6-6
abundance: few
j_gene: TRBJ2-2
d_gene: TRBD2
CDR3nt: TGTGCCAGCCAGGGAGGGGCCCGCGGGCTGTTTTTT
CDR3aa: CASQGGARGLFF

v_gene: TRBV19
abundance: .
j_gene: TRBJ1-2
d_gene: .
CDR3nt: TGTGCCAGTAGTATAGTGGGACTATCGCTTGGCTACACCTTC
CDR3aa: CASSIVGLSLGYTF

v_gene: TRBV27
abundance: .
j_gene: TRBJ2-2
d_gene: .
CDR3nt: TGTGCCAGCATGATCAGTTACACCGGGGAGCTGTTTTTT
CDR3aa: CASMISYTGELFF

v_gene: TRBV4-1
abundance: .
j_gene: TRBJ2-7
d_gene: TRBD2
CDR3nt: TGCGCCAGCAGCCATCTACTAGCGGGAGGGCCTCAAACCTACGAGCAGTACTTC
CDR3aa: CASSHLLAGGPQTYEQYF